This T cell receptor (beta chain) was recorded in a study of cytomegalovirus exposure and HLA in healthy donors. Repertoires were generated with immunoSEQ multiplex PCR, while TCRdb's copy carries only in-frame clones and drops some. The table lists 150,000 to 200,000 clones, 86% of them singletons. The sample taken for sequencing was PBMCs. The sequence was obtained from a woman aged 18-35 years in good health and CMV-seronegative.

For the CDR3, the DNA is TGTGCCAGCAGCGAACAAACAGGGGGCGCGGCAGATACGCAGTATTTT. It codes for CASSEQTGGAADTQYF. The chain links TRBV9 to TRBJ2-3; 9 bases match TRBD1. The CDR3 runs 16 residues. The V and J ends lost 3 bases and 4 bases, in that order; junction bases with no gene match: 9. Germline V CDR1 and CDR2: SGDLS, YYNGEE.